The 31 T cell receptor beta chains presented below share a single source sample, sequenced in a study of human CD8 memory T cell subsets. UMI-labeled 5' RACE was the method by which TCR beta libraries were made. With the 5' RACE reads reprocessed, TCRdb shows one record per CDR3 protein and no DNA. The sample includes 3,000 to 4,500 distinct CDR3 sequences. The sample taken for sequencing was CD8+ T cells from PBMCs. These receptors were taken from a human donor in good health.

Its frequency marks this clonotype as medium-sized. This chain links TRBV15 with TRBJ2-5; the TRBD2 assignment by TCRdb is unverifiable without DNA. Germline-derived CDR1 and CDR2 are LNHNV and YYDKDF (reference sequence). This CDR3 has 13 residues. CDR3 sequence: CATSSGSLETQYF.

Frequency places this clonotype as medium-sized. The chain has TRBV12-3 or TRBV12-4 and TRBJ2-1; TCRdb's assignment of TRBD1 cannot be checked, as there is no DNA. The CDR3 has 15 amino acids. The CDR3 reads CASSTWGTGNNEQFF.

The gene calls are TRBV20-1 and TRBJ2-3; the D call from TCRdb, TRBD1, cannot be confirmed without DNA. The CDR3 sequence is 12 residues long. Germline V CDR1 and CDR2: DFQATT, SNEGSKA (reference sequence). The CDR3: CSASSQGNTQYF.

The rearrangement links TRBV6-5 to TRBJ2-7; TCRdb's D call, TRBD1, is unchecked because there is no DNA. This CDR3 region has 14 residues. The V gene's germline CDR1 is MNHEY and CDR2 SVGAGI. Here the CDR3 reads CASSYVSTGYEQYF.

The chain combines TRBV7-9 with TRBJ2-5. The CDR3 has 11 amino acids. The germline gives CDR1 SEHNR, CDR2 FQNEAQ (reference sequence). CDR3 residues: CASSSEWTQYF.

By frequency, this clonotype is medium-sized. The V and J genes are TRBV7-3 and TRBJ2-3; TCRdb gives TRBD1 as the D gene, but with no DNA this cannot be confirmed. The length of the CDR3 is 16 residues. The germline V gene encodes CDR1 SGHTA and CDR2 FQGTGA. The CDR3 region is CASSLFGRRGVDTQYF.

The rearrangement links TRBV20-1 to TRBJ1-2. Per germline, CDR1 DFQATT and CDR2 SNEGSKA (reference sequence). The CDR3 is 12 residues long. The CDR3: CSALGSGYGYTF.

This chain connects TRBV20-1 to TRBJ2-1; without DNA, the TCRdb call of TRBD2 cannot be checked. From germline, CDR1 is DFQATT and CDR2 SNEGSKA (reference sequence). CDR3 size: 12 residues. CDR3 amino acids: CSARDGGSLQFF.

In terms of frequency, this clonotype is medium-sized. The CDR3 here is CASSLGDTEAFF. This chain connects TRBV5-6 to TRBJ1-1. Germline V CDR1 and CDR2: SGHDT, YYEEEE. This CDR3 region has 12 residues.

V and J are TRBV20-1 and TRBJ1-2; TCRdb reports TRBD1, a call that lacks DNA to check it against. Germline loops: CDR1 DFQATT, CDR2 SNEGSKA (reference sequence). This CDR3 has 13 amino acids. The CDR3 protein is CSAYAPGDASYTF.

By frequency, this clonotype registers medium-sized. The chain's CDR3 is CASSFRQGVYGYTF. The chain uses TRBV28 and TRBJ1-2; TCRdb returns TRBD1, unconfirmable since there is no DNA. CDR3 length equals 14 residues. Germline assignment: CDR1 MDHEN and CDR2 SYDVKM.

This clonotype is medium-sized by frequency. The chain couples TRBV19 to TRBJ2-7; TCRdb lists TRBD2, though no DNA is available to test this call. The CDR3 has 14 amino acids. CDR1 and CDR2 from the germline V gene are LNHDA and SQIVND (reference sequence). The chain's CDR3 is CASSRGLYYYEQYF.

Its frequency marks this clonotype as medium-sized (0.01 to 0.1%). The chain employs TRBV4-1 and TRBJ2-7; absent DNA, TCRdb's TRBD1 call cannot be checked. This CDR3 is 14 amino acids long. CDR1 and CDR2 from the germline V gene are MGHRA and YSYEKL. The chain's CDR3 is CASSQGAGTYEQYF.

This rearrangement joins TRBV24-1 to TRBJ2-2; TCRdb outputs TRBD1, but without DNA this stays unchecked. The germline CDR1 and CDR2 sequences are KGHDR and SFDVKD. The CDR3 length is 15 residues. CDR3 protein: CATSDFRGDTGELFF.

J is TRBJ2-5 and V is TRBV7-9; TCRdb proposes TRBD1, but this gene call is untestable without DNA. Germline CDR1 and CDR2: SEHNR and FQNEAQ (reference sequence). This CDR3 comprises 13 residues. CDR3 in amino acids: CASSPGQGETQYF.

Considering frequency, this clonotype is medium-sized. This chain links TRBV7-9 with TRBJ2-7. This CDR3 has 12 residues. The V gene's germline CDR1 is SEHNR and CDR2 FQNEAQ (reference sequence). CDR3 sequence: CASSFLRDGQYF.

V usage is TRBV4-1 and J usage is TRBJ2-7; TCRdb names TRBD1, which stays unverified in the absence of DNA. The CDR3 totals 12 residues. Germline-derived CDR1 and CDR2 are MGHRA and YSYEKL. CDR3 residues: CASSQEGEEQYF.

This clonotype is deemed medium-sized by its frequency. This chain links TRBV12-3 or TRBV12-4 with TRBJ2-7; TCRdb's D gene call, TRBD1, goes unchecked for lack of DNA. The CDR3 is 12 amino acids. The CDR3 region is CASSAGWYEQYF.

Its frequency marks this clonotype as medium-sized. J is TRBJ1-1 and V is TRBV2; TCRdb returns TRBD1, unconfirmable since there is no DNA. CDR3 length: 13 residues. CDR1 and CDR2 from the germline V gene are SNHLY and FYNNEI. Here the CDR3 reads CASHDRPNTEAFF.

By frequency, this clonotype is medium-sized (0.01 to 0.1%). This chain uses TRBV12-3 or TRBV12-4 with TRBJ2-3. This CDR3 is built from 15 residues. The CDR3 sequence: CASRLLGTSTDTQYF.

In terms of frequency, this clonotype is medium-sized (0.01 to 0.1%). The chain recombines TRBV29-1 with TRBJ2-1; TCRdb's D call, TRBD1, is unchecked because there is no DNA. CDR3 size: 12 residues. Germline assignment: CDR1 SQVTM and CDR2 ANQGSEA. This CDR3 is CSVVVLGNEQFF.

J is TRBJ1-4 and V is TRBV28; the D call of TRBD1 rests on TCRdb alone, since no DNA is present to check it. The CDR3 spans 16 residues. Germline assignment: CDR1 MDHEN and CDR2 SYDVKM. CDR3 protein: CASSPTAFQRNEKLFF.

This clonotype shows up as medium-sized by frequency. The chain couples TRBV12-3 or TRBV12-4 to TRBJ2-7; absent DNA, TCRdb's TRBD1 call cannot be checked. The CDR3 is 13 residues long. The CDR3 region is CASSPWDPYEQYF.

J is TRBJ2-1 and V is TRBV9; TCRdb's D call, TRBD2, is unchecked because there is no DNA. Germline V CDR1 and CDR2: SGDLS, YYNGEE. This CDR3 is built from 14 residues. CDR3 sequence reads: CASSVTGGSNEQFF. Full variable domain (missing parts from reference TRBV9 and TRBJ2-1): DSGVTQTPKHLITATGQRVTLRCSPRSGDLSVYWYQQSLDQGLQFLIQYYNGEERAKGNILERFSAQQFPDLHSELNLSSLELGDSALYFCASSVTGGSNEQFFGPGTRLTVL.

This clonotype shows up as medium-sized by frequency. The chain is built from TRBV12-3 or TRBV12-4 and TRBJ2-5; TCRdb selects TRBD2, and the lack of DNA leaves this call unchecked. The CDR3 spans 15 residues. Here the CDR3 reads CASSLAGTSRETQYF.

The rearrangement uses TRBV28 and TRBJ2-7; TCRdb indicates TRBD1, and absent DNA this call remains unverified. The length of the CDR3 is 16 residues. In germline, CDR1 is MDHEN, CDR2 SYDVKM. This CDR3 is CASSLSFGAVTYEQYF. The complete variable domain, with remaining parts taken from reference TRBV28 and TRBJ2-7, reads DVKVTQSSRYLVKRTGEKVFLECVQDMDHENMFWYRQDPGLGLRLIYFSYDVKMKEKGDIPEGYSVSREKKERFSLILESASTNQTSMYLCASSLSFGAVTYEQYFGPGTRLTVT.

The chain couples TRBV19 to TRBJ2-7. Germline V gene lookup returns CDR1 LNHDA and CDR2 SQIVND (reference sequence). The CDR3 consists of 14 residues. The CDR3 region is CASSIGPGNYEQYF.

CDR3 amino acids: CASSLVAGDGSGPQETQYF. V usage is TRBV5-1 and J usage is TRBJ2-5; the TRBD2 assignment by TCRdb is unverifiable without DNA. This CDR3 is built from 19 residues. Germline V gene data show CDR1 as SGHRS and CDR2 as YFSETQ.

The CDR3 sequence is CASSDRVSYEQYF. The J gene is TRBJ2-7, the V gene TRBV2; TCRdb outputs TRBD1, but without DNA this stays unchecked. This CDR3 has 13 residues. The V gene's germline CDR1 is SNHLY and CDR2 FYNNEI. Full variable domain (missing parts from reference TRBV2 and TRBJ2-7): EPEVTQTPSHQVTQMGQEVILRCVPISNHLYFYWYRQILGQKVEFLVSFYNNEISEKSEIFDDQFSVERPDGSNFTLKIRSTKLEDSAMYFCASSDRVSYEQYFGPGTRLTVT.

V usage is TRBV7-9 and J usage is TRBJ1-2. The CDR3 sequence is 16 residues long. The V gene's germline CDR1 is SEHNR and CDR2 FQNEAQ (reference sequence). CDR3 amino acids: CASSLAAETVLYGYTF.

This chain connects TRBV5-6 to TRBJ1-1; TCRdb's assignment of TRBD1 cannot be checked, as there is no DNA. The CDR3 totals 18 residues. The germline CDR1 and CDR2 sequences are SGHDT and YYEEEE. This chain's CDR3 is CASSLGVSSWDIRTEAFF.